This TCR beta chain was found in a study of shared clonotypes between healthy human individuals. Broader study findings: Blood was the only sampled material, and tissue repertoires likely differ. Naive subsets generally exceeded memory subsets in estimated richness. It was the non-shared clonotypes that had lower generation probabilities than clonotypes shared by all four donors.

Regarding this clone: The antigen remains unidentified.

Repertoires were generated with immunoSEQ multiplex PCR, while TCRdb's copy carries only in-frame clones and drops some. The sample has millions of clones; roughly nine tenths are singletons. The CDR3 extends over 16 amino acids. The V gene end was trimmed by 1 base and the J gene end by 0 bases; junction bases not matched to a gene: 4. Per the germline V gene, CDR1 is SGHVS and CDR2 is FQNEAQ. This TCR came from a man aged 18 to 30 in good health. The gene calls are TRBV7-8 and TRBJ1-1; 8 bases agree with TRBD1. Specimen: naive CD4+ T cells sorted from blood. The subset here: CD45RA+ positively selected. CDR3 residues: CASSLGRQGLNTEAFF. In nucleotides, the CDR3 is TGTGCCAGCAGCTTAGGGAGACAGGGGCTGAACACTGAAGCTTTCTTT.